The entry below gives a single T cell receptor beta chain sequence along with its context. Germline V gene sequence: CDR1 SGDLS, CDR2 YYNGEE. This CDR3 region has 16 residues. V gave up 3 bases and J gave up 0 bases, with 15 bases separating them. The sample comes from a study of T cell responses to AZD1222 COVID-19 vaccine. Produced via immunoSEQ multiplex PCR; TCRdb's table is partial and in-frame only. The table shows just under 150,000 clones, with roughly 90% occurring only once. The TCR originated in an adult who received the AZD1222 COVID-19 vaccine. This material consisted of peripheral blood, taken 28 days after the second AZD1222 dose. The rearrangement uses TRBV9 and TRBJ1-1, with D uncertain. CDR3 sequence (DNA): TGTGCCAGCAGCGCTCATCTCGACGGCATGAACACTGAAGCTTTCTTT. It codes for CASSAHLDGMNTEAFF. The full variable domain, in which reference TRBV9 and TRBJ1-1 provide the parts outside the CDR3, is DSGVTQTPKHLITATGQRVTLRCSPRSGDLSVYWYQQSLDQGLQFLIQYYNGEERAKGNILERFSAQQFPDLHSELNLSSLELGDSALYFCASSAHLDGMNTEAFFGQGTRLTVV.